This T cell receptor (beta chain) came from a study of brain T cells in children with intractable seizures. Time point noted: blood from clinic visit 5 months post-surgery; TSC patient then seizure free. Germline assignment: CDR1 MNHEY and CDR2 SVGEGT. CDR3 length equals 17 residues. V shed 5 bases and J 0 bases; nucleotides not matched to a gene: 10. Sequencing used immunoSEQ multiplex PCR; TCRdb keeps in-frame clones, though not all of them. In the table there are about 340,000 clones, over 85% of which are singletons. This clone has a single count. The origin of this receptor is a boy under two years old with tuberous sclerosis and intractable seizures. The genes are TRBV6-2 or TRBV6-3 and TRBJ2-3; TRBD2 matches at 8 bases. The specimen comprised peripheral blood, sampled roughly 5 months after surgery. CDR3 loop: CASSGVGAGVSTDTQYF. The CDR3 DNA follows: TGTGCCAGCAGTGGCGTCGGAGCGGGGGTTAGCACAGATACGCAGTATTTT.